The 26 T cell receptor beta chains below come from one sample, sequenced in a study of response to subunit inactivated influenza vaccine. TCRdb ran MiXCR on the RT-PCR reads and lists one entry per CDR3 protein. The sample consists of 450,000 to 550,000 distinct CDR3 sequences, around 25% of them appearing once. The sample was CD4+ T cells sorted from PBMCs, taken roughly 5 days after vaccination. Every receptor here comes from a man aged 50 or older who received an inactivated influenza vaccine.

This clonotype was counted a few times. V gene TRBV10-3 combines with J gene TRBJ1-5, with D tentatively TRBD1 (5 bases). The ends were cut back, 3 bases at V and 9 bases at J, with 12 bases in the middle. The CDR3 runs 13 residues. The germline CDR1 and CDR2 sequences are ENHRY and SYGVKD. Written as DNA, the CDR3 is TGTGCCATCAGTGATGTAGAGGGACGGCCCCAGCATTTT. Translating it yields CAISDVEGRPQHF.

This clonotype was observed a few times. This chain joins TRBV12-3 or TRBV12-4 and TRBJ2-5, with D perhaps assigned TRBD1 or TRBD2 (5 bases each). The CDR3 covers 15 residues. Trimming removed 3 bases from V and 5 bases from J, with 16 bases in between. In nucleotides, the CDR3 is TGTGCCAGCAGTTTGTCCGGGGCGAGGGTGGAGACCCAGTACTTC. Its translation is CASSLSGARVETQYF.

This chain uses TRBV30 with TRBJ2-1; 8 bases map to TRBD1. The V gene's germline CDR1 is GTSNPN and CDR2 SVGIG (reference sequence). The CDR3 contains 13 residues. Trimming at V came to 2 bases and at J to 7 bases, leaving 4 bases not matched to a gene. The CDR3 sequence is CAWSTGGWNEQFF. CDR3 sequence (DNA): TGTGCCTGGAGTACAGGGGGTTGGAATGAGCAGTTCTTC.

The V gene is TRBV11-2, the J gene TRBJ2-5, with 7 bases matching TRBD1. Trimming took 2 bases from V and 5 from J; bases not matched to a gene: 8. CDR1 SGHAT and CDR2 FQNNGV come from the germline V gene. The CDR3 is 15 residues long. The CDR3 loop reads CASSLNRKGAETQYF. The CDR3 DNA sequence: TGTGCCAGCAGCTTAAATCGTAAGGGGGCGGAGACCCAGTACTTC.

This chain joins TRBV20-1 and TRBJ2-1; 7 positions agree with TRBD2. Trimming cost V 7 bases and J 8 bases; bases outside gene matches: 11. Germline V gives CDR1 DFQATT, CDR2 SNEGSKA (reference sequence). The CDR3 spans 13 residues. CDR3 DNA: TGCAGTGTGGCCCGGACTAGTCACGATGAGCAGTTCTTC. This translates into CSVARTSHDEQFF.

This clonotype was counted between two and nine times. The chain couples TRBV5-6 to TRBJ2-1; TRBD1 agrees at 8 bases. CDR1 and CDR2 from the germline V gene are SGHDT and YYEEEE. This CDR3 has 15 residues. Germline trimming cut 2 bases from V and 3 bases from J; bases unmatched to any gene: 4. In nucleotides, the CDR3 is TGTGCCAGCAGCTTTACAGGGGGTTACTACAATGAGCAGTTCTTC. Translated, it gives CASSFTGGYYNEQFF.

This rearrangement joins TRBV29-1 to TRBJ2-5; tentatively, D is TRBD2 (8 bases). Between the trimmed V and J ends, which lost 7 bases and 3 bases, there was a span of 36 bases. The CDR3 contains 20 residues. CDR1 and CDR2 (germline): SQVTM, ANQGSEA. CDR3 in DNA: TGCAGCGAAGGGACAGCGCACGGACTAGCCCTCCAGTACCTCAAAGAGACCCAGTACTTC. The encoded protein is CSEGTAHGLALQYLKETQYF.

The rearrangement links TRBV5-6 to TRBJ2-2, with a possible D match to TRBD1 (6 bases). Germline CDR1 SGHDT, CDR2 YYEEEE. The germline V and J ends were trimmed by 6 bases and 8 bases, with 20 bases remaining between them. This CDR3 comprises 15 residues. CDR3 nucleotide sequence: TGTGCCAGCACCGCGCTATCCACCCAGGGGGGGGAGCTGTTTTTT. Amino acid sequence: CASTALSTQGGELFF. Together with reference TRBV5-6 and TRBJ2-2, the CDR3 gives the full variable domain: DAGVTQSPTHLIKTRGQQVTLRCSPKSGHDTVSWYQQALGQGPQFIFQYYEEEERQRGNFPDRFSGHQFPNYSSELNVNALLLGDSALYLCASTALSTQGGELFFGEGSRLTVL.

This clonotype was seen more than once but under ten times. The chain couples TRBV20-1 to TRBJ2-7; D is unclear. Germline CDR1 reads DFQATT; CDR2 reads SNEGSKA (reference sequence). The ends were cut back, 5 bases at V and 5 bases at J, with 16 bases in the middle. The CDR3 loop spans 13 amino acids. The chain's CDR3 is CSALLTSGDEQYF. CDR3 coding DNA: TGCAGTGCTCTACTAACGAGTGGCGACGAGCAGTACTTC.

This clonotype was seen a few times. The rearrangement joins TRBV6-5 to TRBJ1-1, with a tentative D call TRBD1 (6 bases). Trimming removed 4 bases from V and 1 base from J, with 13 bases in between. The length of the CDR3 is 15 residues. Per germline, CDR1 MNHEY and CDR2 SVGAGI. This CDR3 is CASSWGQGWNTEAFF. The DNA for the CDR3 is TGTGCCAGCAGTTGGGGCCAGGGGTGGAACACTGAAGCTTTCTTT.

Only a few counts were recorded for this clonotype. V gene TRBV6-2 or TRBV6-3 combines with J gene TRBJ1-5, with TRBD1 identical over 7 bases. Per the germline V gene, CDR1 is MNHEY and CDR2 is SVGEGT. With 2 bases clipped from V and 5 bases from J, the junction kept 3 bases outside the gene matches. The CDR3 length is 14 residues. CDR3 residues: CASSYGTVYQPQHF. As DNA, the CDR3 is TGTGCCAGCAGTTACGGGACAGTCTATCAGCCCCAGCATTTT.

This clonotype occurred a few times. The rearrangement joins TRBV15 to TRBJ2-1; a weak D match, TRBD1 (6 bases). Germline loops: CDR1 LNHNV, CDR2 YYDKDF (reference sequence). The CDR3 length is 14 residues. V was clipped by 0 bases and J by 6 bases, with 9 bases between them. The DNA of the CDR3 is TGTGCCACCAGCAGAGATCCCAGGGGCAATGAGCAGTTCTTC. Protein: CATSRDPRGNEQFF.

The chain combines TRBV6-2 or TRBV6-3 with TRBJ2-1; D gene unclear. CDR3 length: 15 amino acids. From germline, CDR1 is MNHEY and CDR2 SVGEGT. The V end was cut by 2 bases, the J end by 2 bases, with 10 bases between. Here the CDR3 DNA reads TGTGCCAGCAGTTACGGGCCTCCGCCCTACAATGAGCAGTTCTTC. It encodes CASSYGPPPYNEQFF.

This clonotype was observed a handful of times. The chain couples TRBV20-1 to TRBJ2-2; D possibly matches TRBD1 or TRBD2 (5 bases each). V shed 6 bases and J shed 4 bases, with 15 bases lying between them. The CDR3 length is 14 residues. Germline V gene lookup returns CDR1 DFQATT and CDR2 SNEGSKA (reference sequence). The CDR3 loop is CSARARESTGELFF. The CDR3 DNA reads as TGCAGTGCAAGGGCCAGGGAGAGCACCGGGGAGCTGTTTTTT.

V gene TRBV10-2 combines with J gene TRBJ2-2; 8 bases fit TRBD1. V was clipped by 8 bases and J by 6 bases; unmatched bases: 5. The CDR3 extends over 13 amino acids. Germline CDR1 reads WSHSY; CDR2 reads SAAADI. The CDR3 loop is CASWTGYPGELFF. CDR3 nucleotides: TGCGCCAGCTGGACAGGGTACCCCGGGGAGCTGTTTTTT.

The rearrangement uses TRBV12-3 or TRBV12-4 and TRBJ1-2; possibly TRBD1 for D (6 bases). CDR3 size: 14 residues. Between the trimmed V and J ends, which lost 3 bases and 5 bases, there was a span of 13 bases. The CDR3 DNA sequence: TGTGCCAGCAGTTTTAACAGGGACCGTTATGGCTACACCTTC. Its translation: CASSFNRDRYGYTF.

The CDR3 region has the DNA TGCAGCGTTGAGAGGAACACTGAAGCTTTCTTT. Translation gives CSVERNTEAFF. The rearrangement links TRBV29-1 to TRBJ1-1, with D unclear. The V gene lost 3 bases and the J gene lost 1 base, with 3 bases spanning the gap. The length of the CDR3 is 11 residues. Germline V gives CDR1 SQVTM, CDR2 ANQGSEA. The full variable domain, its missing parts supplied by reference TRBV29-1 and TRBJ1-1, is SAVISQKPSRDICQRGTSLTIQCQVDSQVTMMFWYRQQPGQSLTLIATANQGSEATYESGFVIDKFPISRPNLTFSTLTVSNMSPEDSSIYLCSVERNTEAFFGQGTRLTVV.

V gene TRBV11-2 combines with J gene TRBJ2-4, with a weak D call TRBD1 (6 bases). V lost 5 bases to trimming and J lost 0 bases, with 26 bases between them. The length of the CDR3 is 20 residues. Germline CDR1 SGHAT, CDR2 FQNNGV. CDR3 residues: CASSHNRDIAIRSAKNIQYF. CDR3 coding DNA: TGTGCCAGCAGCCATAACCGGGACATCGCCATTAGATCAGCCAAAAACATTCAGTACTTC.

This sequence joins TRBV29-1 and TRBJ1-1; D gene unclear. The CDR3 totals 13 residues. The germline V gene has CDR1 SQVTM and CDR2 ANQGSEA. V was shortened by 2 bases and J by 5 bases, with 12 bases between the two germline ends. The CDR3 region has the DNA TGCAGCGTTGAACAAGAAAAAGGGACTGAAGCTTTCTTT. This codes for CSVEQEKGTEAFF.

J is TRBJ1-5 and V is TRBV27; 8 bases fit TRBD1. Germline V gives CDR1 MNHEY, CDR2 SMNVEV (reference sequence). This CDR3 contains 14 residues. V was pared by 4 bases and J by 8 bases, with 7 bases of the junction left unmatched. CDR3 nucleotide sequence: TGTGCCAGCAGTTCGTCAGGGGGCGCGGAGCCCCAGCATTTT. As protein: CASSSSGGAEPQHF.

V is TRBV10-2 and J is TRBJ1-6, with D possibly TRBD1 on 6 matching bases. V lost 3 bases to trimming and J lost 10 bases, with 10 bases between them. CDR1 is WSHSY, CDR2 SAAADI, per germline. There are 13 residues in the CDR3. CDR3: CASSDRGYSPLHF. DNA of the CDR3: TGCGCCAGCAGTGACAGGGGTTACTCACCCCTCCACTTT.

V and J are TRBV5-4 and TRBJ2-2, with 10 nucleotides matching TRBD1. Trimming cost V 4 bases and J 6 bases; bases outside gene matches: 12. The CDR3 runs 17 residues. Germline loops: CDR1 SGHNT, CDR2 YYREEE (reference sequence). DNA of the CDR3: TGTGCCAGCAGCCCGCGATTGAGGGGGACAGGGGCCGGGGAGCTGTTTTTT. As protein: CASSPRLRGTGAGELFF.

This chain joins TRBV12-3 or TRBV12-4 and TRBJ1-6, with D tentatively TRBD1 (6 bases). The CDR3 has 16 amino acids. V was cut by 4 bases and J by 13 bases, with 23 bases left in between. CDR3 sequence reads: CASSSGTGRTVEPLHF. The CDR3 DNA sequence: TGTGCCAGCAGTTCCGGTACAGGGAGGACGGTGGAGCCCCTCCACTTT.

The chain combines TRBV9 with TRBJ1-4; D possibly corresponds to TRBD1 (5 bases). The germline gives CDR1 SGDLS, CDR2 YYNGEE. V shed 1 base and J shed 5 bases, with 12 bases lying between them. The length of the CDR3 is 15 residues. The CDR3 nucleotides are TGTGCCAGCAGCGTAATGGGGCGTGGGAATGAAAAACTGTTTTTT. Its protein product is CASSVMGRGNEKLFF.

This chain joins TRBV3-1 and TRBJ2-2; the D gene is possibly TRBD2 (6 bases). CDR1 is LGHDT and CDR2 is YNNKEL in the germline V gene (reference sequence). Trimming removed 1 base at V and 3 bases at J, with 9 bases between. The CDR3 totals 15 residues. CDR3 residues: CASSQAREYTGELFF. CDR3 in DNA: TGTGCCAGCAGCCAAGCCCGGGAGTACACCGGGGAGCTGTTTTTT.

The CDR3 DNA reads as TGTGCCAGCAGAATGAGCGGGAAGTCCTACAATGAGCAGTTCTTC. Protein: CASRMSGKSYNEQFF. The rearrangement links TRBV2 to TRBJ2-1; 7 bases map to TRBD2. The germline V gene has CDR1 SNHLY and CDR2 FYNNEI. Trimming at V came to 6 bases and at J to 1 base, leaving 6 bases not matched to a gene. The CDR3 is 15 residues long.